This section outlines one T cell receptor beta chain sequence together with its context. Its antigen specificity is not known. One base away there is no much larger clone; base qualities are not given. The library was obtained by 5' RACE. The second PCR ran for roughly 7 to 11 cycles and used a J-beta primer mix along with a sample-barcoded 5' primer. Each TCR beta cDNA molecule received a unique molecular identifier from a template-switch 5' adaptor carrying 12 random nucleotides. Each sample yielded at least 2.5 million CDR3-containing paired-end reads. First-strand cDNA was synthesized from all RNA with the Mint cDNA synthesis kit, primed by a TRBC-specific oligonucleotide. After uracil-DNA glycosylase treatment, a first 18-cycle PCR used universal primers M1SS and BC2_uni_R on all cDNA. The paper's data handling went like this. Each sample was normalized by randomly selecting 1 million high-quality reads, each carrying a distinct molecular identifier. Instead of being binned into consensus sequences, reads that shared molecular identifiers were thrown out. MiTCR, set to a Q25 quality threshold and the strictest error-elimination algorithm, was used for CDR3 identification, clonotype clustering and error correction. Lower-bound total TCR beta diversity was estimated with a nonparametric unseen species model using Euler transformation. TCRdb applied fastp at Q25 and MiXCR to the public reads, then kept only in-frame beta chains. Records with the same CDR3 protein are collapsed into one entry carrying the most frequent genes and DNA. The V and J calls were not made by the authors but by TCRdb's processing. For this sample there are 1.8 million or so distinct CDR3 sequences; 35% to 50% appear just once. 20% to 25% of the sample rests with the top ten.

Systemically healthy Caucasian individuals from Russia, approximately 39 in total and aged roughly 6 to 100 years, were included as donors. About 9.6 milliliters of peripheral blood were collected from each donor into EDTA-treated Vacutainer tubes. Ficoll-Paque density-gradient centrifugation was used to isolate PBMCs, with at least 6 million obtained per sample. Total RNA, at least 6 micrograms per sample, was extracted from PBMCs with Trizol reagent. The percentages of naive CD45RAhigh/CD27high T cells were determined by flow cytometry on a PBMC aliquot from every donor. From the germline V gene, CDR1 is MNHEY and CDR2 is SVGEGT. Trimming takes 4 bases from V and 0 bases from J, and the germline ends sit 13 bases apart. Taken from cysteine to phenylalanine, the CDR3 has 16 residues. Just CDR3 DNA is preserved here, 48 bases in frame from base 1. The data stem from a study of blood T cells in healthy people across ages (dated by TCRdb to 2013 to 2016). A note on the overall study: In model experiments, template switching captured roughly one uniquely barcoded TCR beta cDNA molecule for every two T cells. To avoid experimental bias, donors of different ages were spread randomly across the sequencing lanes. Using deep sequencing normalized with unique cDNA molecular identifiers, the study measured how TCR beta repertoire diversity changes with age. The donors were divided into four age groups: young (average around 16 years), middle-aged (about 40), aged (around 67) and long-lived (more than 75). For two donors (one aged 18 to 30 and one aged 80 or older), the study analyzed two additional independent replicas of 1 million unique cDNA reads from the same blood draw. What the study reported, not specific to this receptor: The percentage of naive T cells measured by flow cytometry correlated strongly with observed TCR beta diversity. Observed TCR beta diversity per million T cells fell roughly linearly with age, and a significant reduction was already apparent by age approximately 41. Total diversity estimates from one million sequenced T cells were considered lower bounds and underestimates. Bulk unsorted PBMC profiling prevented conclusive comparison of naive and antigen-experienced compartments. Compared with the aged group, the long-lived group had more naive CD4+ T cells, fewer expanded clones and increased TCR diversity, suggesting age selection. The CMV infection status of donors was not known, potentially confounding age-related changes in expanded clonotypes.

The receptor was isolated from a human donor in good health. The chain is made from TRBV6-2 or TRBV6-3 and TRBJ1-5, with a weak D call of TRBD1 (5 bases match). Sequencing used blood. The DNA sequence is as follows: TGTGCCAGCAGTTCCGCTTCGGGGGATAGCAATCAGCCCCAGCATTTT. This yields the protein CASSSASGDSNQPQHF.